Detailed here is one T cell receptor beta chain. This specimen belongs to a study of cytomegalovirus exposure and HLA in healthy donors. Primers: 60 Vbeta forward and 13 Jbeta reverse. Some clones are missing from TCRdb's copy, which holds only in-frame ones; the method was immunoSEQ multiplex PCR. Of about 90,000 clones listed, roughly 78% are singletons. The TCR originated in a woman between 40 and 50 years old in good health and CMV-seropositive. The sample taken for sequencing was PBMCs.

For the CDR3, the DNA is TGTGCCTGGAGTGCAATCCGGTACTCTGGAAACACCATATATTTT. Translated: CAWSAIRYSGNTIYF. The chain combines TRBV30 with TRBJ1-3, with D unresolved. The CDR3 has 15 residues. Germline V gene data show CDR1 as GTSNPN and CDR2 as SVGIG (reference sequence). Between the trimmed V and J ends, which lost 1 base and 0 bases, there was a span of 10 bases.